A selection of T cell receptor beta chains follows, all from one sample in a study of cytomegalovirus exposure and HLA in healthy donors. Profiled with immunoSEQ multiplex PCR; TCRdb holds only in-frame clones, not every one. In the table there are 150,000 to 200,000 clones, roughly 85% of which are singletons. Specimen: PBMCs. The receptors derive from a man between 18 and 35 years old in good health and CMV-seropositive. Both conserved end residues are part of each CDR3.

J	V	CDR3
TRBJ1-1	TRBV18	CASSPYGQPTPNTEAFF
TRBJ2-2	TRBV7-8	CASSPFPLANTGELFF
TRBJ2-5	TRBV18	CASSPIRGEQETQYF
TRBJ2-1	TRBV5-4	CASSLFPGTDSYNEQFF
TRBJ2-7	TRBV11-2	CASSLDWAGYEQYF
TRBJ2-1	TRBV9	CASSPRDSSADLDEQFF
TRBJ2-1	TRBV15	CATSRRTSGMYEQFF
TRBJ2-2	TRBV7-2	CASSWWGAGGVAGELFF
TRBJ1-2	TRBV7-2	CASSLGAFYYGYTF
TRBJ2-1	TRBV2	CASSEESSYNEQFF
TRBJ2-1	TRBV7-6	CASSLDRGLYNEQFF
TRBJ2-5	TRBV12-5	CASGLVPLRETQYF
TRBJ2-7	TRBV18	CASSPEGGEKQYF
TRBJ1-3	TRBV20-1	CSAFSENTIYF
TRBJ1-2	TRBV6-5	CASSYSNRFLTGYTF
TRBJ2-3	TRBV6-5	CASSSGLLDTQYF
TRBJ2-4	TRBV4-2	CASRDTAKNIQYF
TRBJ2-2	TRBV10-3	CAISESMTGPGELFF
TRBJ1-4	TRBV4-3	CASSRHSQGVSREKLFF
TRBJ1-2	TRBV5-6	CASSFGDGYTF
TRBJ1-2	TRBV25-1	CASSQGLGYTF
TRBJ1-1	TRBV5-4	CASSLPGWGERADTEAFF
TRBJ1-2	TRBV6-5	CASSYRGASGYGYTF
TRBJ2-1	TRBV6-4	CASSDVSTSGVNEQFF
TRBJ1-1	TRBV13	CASSLGADRGQGNTEAFF
TRBJ1-1	TRBV30	CAWSRQGAMNTEAFF
TRBJ1-5	TRBV15	CATSSRRQGINQPQHF
TRBJ1-5	TRBV30	CAWNACRASQVSNQPQHF
TRBJ2-7	TRBV9	CASSTSDRFLGEQYF
TRBJ1-5	TRBV6-5	CASRTDREKNQPQHF
.	TRBV27	CASSPTSGGNNEQYF
TRBJ2-5	TRBV5-4	CASSLSGGAEETQYF
TRBJ1-3	TRBV5-1	CASSYAGGSGNTIYF
TRBJ1-4	TRBV10-3	CAISEEPANEKLFF
TRBJ2-7	TRBV7-4	CASSASAGGWELNEQYF
TRBJ2-2	TRBV2	CASYLASANTGELFF
TRBJ1-2	TRBV18	CASSSGEPVTNYGYTF
TRBJ2-7	TRBV5-1	CASSLPGQGYEQYF
TRBJ1-4	TRBV9	CASSVDSGQTGDKLFF
TRBJ1-6	TRBV5-6	CASSSPTQGSNSPLHF
TRBJ2-1	TRBV19	CASSIGTGVGEQFF
TRBJ2-3	TRBV7-2	CASRPTGSDTQYF
TRBJ1-2	TRBV7-9	CASSWTLGDYGYTF
TRBJ1-2	TRBV5-6	CASSSLTENFGGYTF
TRBJ1-2	TRBV27	CASSSRTGGGGYGYTF
TRBJ2-3	TRBV4-3	CASSQDTAGATSDTQYF
TRBJ2-1	TRBV18	CASSPTDNEQFF
TRBJ1-1	TRBV30	CAWSAGGFATEAFF
TRBJ2-2	TRBV4-1	CASSQHGLGANTGELFF
TRBJ1-4	TRBV19	CASSITPNGEKLFF
TRBJ1-2	TRBV4-1	CASSQDRGRQGGYTF
TRBJ2-6	TRBV10-2	CASRTGTGANGLTF
TRBJ2-7	TRBV4-1	CASSPMGLSYEQYF
TRBJ2-7	TRBV7-2	CASSLAFRASGGAGHEQYF
.	TRBV6-1	CASSAAGNNEQFF